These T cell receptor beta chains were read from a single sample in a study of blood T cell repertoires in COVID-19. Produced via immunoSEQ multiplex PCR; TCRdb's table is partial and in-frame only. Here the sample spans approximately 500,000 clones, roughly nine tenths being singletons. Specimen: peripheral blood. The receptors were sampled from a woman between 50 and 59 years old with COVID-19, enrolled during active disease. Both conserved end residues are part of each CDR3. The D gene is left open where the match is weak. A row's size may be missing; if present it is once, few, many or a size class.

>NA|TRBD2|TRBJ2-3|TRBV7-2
CASSFGRGDTQYF
TGTGCCAGCAGCTTTGGGAGGGGAGATACGCAGTATTTT
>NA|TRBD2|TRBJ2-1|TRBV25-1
CASSVLAVYNEQFF
TGTGCCAGCAGTGTACTAGCGGTATACAATGAGCAGTTCTTC
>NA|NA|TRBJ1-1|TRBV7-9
CASSSLTDTEAFF
TGTGCCAGCAGCTCCTTGACAGACACTGAAGCTTTCTTT
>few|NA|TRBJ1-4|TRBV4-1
CASSLAEGDEKLFF
TGCGCCAGCAGCCTTGCAGAGGGCGATGAAAAACTGTTTTTT
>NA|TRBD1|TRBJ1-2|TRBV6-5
CASSPGGQGNYGYTF
TGTGCCAGCAGCCCCGGCGGACAGGGCAACTATGGCTACACCTTC
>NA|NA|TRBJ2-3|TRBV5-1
CASSFLRSTDTQYF
TGCGCCAGCAGCTTTCTCAGGTCCACAGATACGCAGTATTTT
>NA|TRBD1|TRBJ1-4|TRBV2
CASSENRGEEKLFF
TGTGCCAGCAGTGAAAACAGGGGGGAGGAAAAACTGTTTTTT
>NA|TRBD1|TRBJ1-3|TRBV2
CASRDINRGPGNTIYF
TGTGCCAGCAGGGACATAAACAGGGGACCAGGAAACACCATATATTTT
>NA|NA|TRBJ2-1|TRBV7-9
CASSLRTGITLNEQFF
TGTGCCAGCAGCCTAAGAACCGGGATTACTTTGAATGAGCAGTTCTTC
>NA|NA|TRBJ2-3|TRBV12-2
CASRLAPTSGYTDTQYF
TGTGCAAGTCGCTTAGCCCCAACTAGCGGCTACACAGATACGCAGTATTTT
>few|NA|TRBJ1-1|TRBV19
CASSIVAGGTEAFF
TGTGCCAGTAGTATAGTTGCAGGAGGGACTGAAGCTTTCTTT
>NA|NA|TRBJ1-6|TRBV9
CASSVEGVGNSPLHF
TGTGCCAGCAGCGTAGAGGGGGTGGGTAATTCACCCCTCCACTTT
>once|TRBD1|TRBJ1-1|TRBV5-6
CASNQRDRGNTEAFF
TGTGCCAGCAACCAACGGGACAGGGGGAACACTGAAGCTTTCTTT
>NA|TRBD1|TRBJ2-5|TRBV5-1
CASSGGTGGSETQYF
TGCGCCAGCAGCGGGGGGACAGGGGGCTCGGAGACCCAGTACTTC
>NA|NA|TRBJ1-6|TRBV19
CASSTPLGESPLHF
TGTGCCAGTAGTACCCCCCTCGGGGAATCACCCCTCCACTTT
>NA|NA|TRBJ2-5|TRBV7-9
CASSFGLAGETQYF
TGTGCCAGCAGCTTTGGACTGGCCGGGGAGACCCAGTACTTC
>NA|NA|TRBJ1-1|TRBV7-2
CASSPPRLNTEAFF
TGTGCCAGCAGCCCTCCCCGTCTGAACACTGAAGCTTTCTTT
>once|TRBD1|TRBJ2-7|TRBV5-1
CASSLQGNYEQYF
TGCGCCAGCAGCTTACAGGGGAACTACGAGCAGTACTTC
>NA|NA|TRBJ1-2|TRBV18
CASSPGHTSNYGYTF
TGTGCCAGCTCACCTGGGCACACCTCTAACTATGGCTACACCTTC
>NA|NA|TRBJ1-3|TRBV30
CAYRRGFGNTIYF
TGTGCCTACCGACGGGGGTTTGGAAACACCATATATTTT
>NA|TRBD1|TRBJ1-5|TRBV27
CASSLYQGTVNQPQHF
TGTGCCAGCAGTCTATACCAAGGGACAGTGAATCAGCCCCAGCATTTT
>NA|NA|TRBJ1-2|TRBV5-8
CASPPRDNPNYGYTF
TGTGCCAGCCCACCCCGGGACAACCCTAACTATGGCTACACCTTC